This TCR beta chain appears in the sequencing data of a study of cytomegalovirus exposure and HLA in healthy donors (dated by TCRdb to 2017 to 2019). For the wider study: An earlier analysis of several hundred of the donors reported approximately 290 Gb of sequence data and some 120 million unique TCR beta sequences from about 180 million T cells. High-throughput TCR immunosequencing, statistical association of individual TCRs with disease status, and machine learning were combined to predict cytomegalovirus infection status. A later genetic analysis used genome-wide SNP genotypes for about 65% of the roughly 700 donors, treating that subset as a discovery cohort. The number of typed donors differed by locus: about 629-630 for A, B, C, DRB1 and DQB1; approximately 530 for DQA1; approximately 600 for DPA1; and roughly 450 for DPB1. A separate validation cohort of 100 to 150 different subjects was used in addition to the roughly 720-subject first cohort. Every discovery cohort repertoire had been produced on one sequencing platform. Donor age, sex, ethnicity and CMV serostatus were compiled alongside the repertoire data. Rather than using new phenotypic data, the later analysis identified candidate immune exposures from TCR beta sequences and from how often those sequences occurred across donors. Across around 400 genotyped donors of the cohort, an average of about 240,000 unique TCR beta nucleotide sequences per donor were sequenced, and 15% to 20% of those sequences were non-productive. An earlier analysis of around 540 of the donors applied high-throughput TCR beta sequencing to assess whether each TCR beta V gene segment acted as functional or pseudogenic. Because of strong linkage in the cohort, 4 to 6 DR-DQ haplotypes were treated as single units for association and clustering. HLA typing included class I and class II loci at four-digit resolution. The study profiled the T cell repertoires of 500 to 800 subjects by immunosequencing and related them to cytomegalovirus serostatus. Around 320 gigabases of sequencing data and approximately 93 million unique TCR sequences were included in an early release covering roughly 600 HLA-typed donors. Among the approximately 420 genotyped donors, 81% belonged to the genetic ancestry cluster associated with self-reported Caucasian donors. In a later analysis, previously published TCR beta repertoires from about 670 donors were re-analyzed and high-resolution HLA genotyping was added so that TCR occurrence patterns could be studied. The study aimed to test whether signatures of past pathogen exposure could be identified by cataloging public T cell receptors.

From its cysteine to its phenylalanine, the CDR3 spans 14 amino acids. Just CDR3 DNA is preserved here, 42 bases in frame from base 1. CDR1 is given as SEHNR and CDR2 as FQNEAQ, both from the germline V gene (reference sequence). Here V drops 5 bases and J drops 5 bases, and the junction holds 7 bases not matched to any gene. The cohort consisted of hundreds of healthy bone marrow donors. At the time of sampling, every cohort member was nominally healthy, though immune exposures that went unrecorded were likely present. The donor was CMV seropositive and was included in the group of almost 300 seropositive cohort members. Each donor provided a peripheral blood sample, and peripheral blood mononuclear cells were used for TCR beta sequencing. The Qiagen DNeasy Blood Extraction Kit was used to extract genomic DNA from the blood cell samples. Study-wide findings and limitations: A later analysis found that HLA-associated TCR beta chains were more clonally expanded and had lower generation probabilities than equally common non-associated chains. In a later genetic analysis, fewer N-insertions in productive TCRs were reported among donors in an Asian-associated ancestry cluster than the 666-donor mean. A cluster of highly shared sequence variants was judged likely to be a technical artifact of the sequencing pipeline. The authors suggested that the approach could potentially be extended to other disease states and immunological phenotypes. In a later analysis, some 18,000 TCR beta sequences were associated with specific HLA alleles at a false discovery rate of 0.05. Across donors, most TCR sequences were observed very rarely, whereas some public TCRs were present in many individuals. Because counts were too low, roughly 17 rarely observed V segments, including chromosome 9 orphons, were left out of the earlier analysis of 587 of the donors. Sequencing depth was assumed to be roughly uniform across donors in the presence/absence analyses, though that assumption may not hold. In the study, approximately 160 TCR beta chains were listed as associated with cytomegalovirus. In a later analysis, TCR association rates were found to vary across HLA loci, with the most associated TCRs seen for DRB1 alleles and the fewest for HLA-C alleles. This cohort had only TCR beta chains sequenced, and the lack of alpha or paired-chain data limited which features could be detected. Broadly in line with IMGT annotations, most TCR beta V segments showed up in productive rearrangements about 87% or about 30% of the time in an earlier analysis of under 700 of the donors. Because some donors lacked HLA typing at each locus, the association tests relied only on the typed subset. A further reported finding was that TCR beta sequences accurately predicted the HLA-A and HLA-B alleles for most subjects in the first cohort. In both the original and validation cohorts, the classifier was reported to diagnose cytomegalovirus status with high specificity and sensitivity. Linkage disequilibrium might explain the correlated functional status among segregating V segments, but an unknown experimental factor could not be ruled out. According to a later analysis, most CMV-associated TCR beta chains appeared to be HLA-restricted, and the HLA associations seemed to be driven largely by CMV exposure. In a later analysis, several top co-occurrence clusters were reported to appear linked to parvovirus B19, influenza, CMV and Epstein-Barr virus. V-gene and J-gene trimming of TCR beta chains was associated with a missense DCLRE1C variant in a later genetic analysis, and the association was replicated in an independent cohort. When HLA alleles, especially DR and DQ, strongly co-occurred, TCR associations were difficult to assign to individual alleles. Some IMGT-functional V segments, including TRBV6-2 and TRBV6-3, could not be told apart with the 87-base-pair reads, so those segments were excluded. In vitro tests confirmed that a few of the cytomegalovirus-associated TCR beta chains recognize cytomegalovirus antigens. Immune exposure information for the cohort was limited to CMV serostatus.

Comment on this clone: Its specific antigen is unknown. One base away there is no much larger clone; base qualities are not given.

The library was prepared using the immunoSEQ multiplex PCR assay. For the multiplex PCR, a mixture combining 60 forward primers for TCR Vbeta segments and 13 reverse primers for TCR Jbeta segments was used. A multiplex PCR assay on genomic DNA amplified the CDR3 region of rearranged TCR beta genes. On the Illumina HiSeq System, the amplified TCR beta libraries were sequenced as 87-base-pair reads. In the paper's pipeline: A later analysis counted approximately 76 million unique TCR beta chains across the 550 to 750 repertoires, and some 11 million of these chains were shared by at least two donors. Raw reads were error-corrected and collapsed into unique sequences by a nearest-neighbor algorithm in which closely related sequences were merged to remove PCR and sequencing errors. CDR3 sequences were aligned to IMGT reference sequences to assign V, D and J gene segments. For a sequence to be retained, a match of at least six nucleotides to both a V gene segment and a J gene segment was required. A rearrangement counted as productive if the CDR3 had no stop codons and remained in frame with V and J, and every other rearrangement counted as non-productive. CDR3 was defined by IMGT convention, running from the second conserved V-encoded cysteine to the conserved J-encoded phenylalanine. Sequences without an unambiguous match to a single V gene segment were excluded from the earlier analysis of about 600 of the donors. An earlier analysis of several hundred of the donors called V segments functional above 56.7% productive rearrangements and segregating when the between-donor standard deviation exceeded 5%. To diagnose cytomegalovirus status from the catalog of TCR beta chain sequences, a statistical classification framework was built. A later analysis assigned V and J genes by comparing TCR nucleotide sequences with IMGT/GENE-DB human TR gene sequences. Using the TCRdist pipeline, a later analysis assigned CDR3 sequences along with most-parsimonious VDJ recombination scenarios. In a later analysis, each TCR beta chain was defined by its CDR3 amino acid sequence together with its V-gene family, and reads without a unique V-gene family were excluded. In a later analysis, 450 to 600 highly shared, low-generation-probability nucleotide sequences were removed to address suspected cross-contamination and a sequencing artifact. In a later analysis, a clonal expansion index for each public chain was calculated from normalized within-repertoire ranks of inferred template counts. A later analysis computed generation probabilities with a VDJ recombination model fitted to out-of-frame rearrangements, and checked the results against IGoR. In a later analysis, TCR-TCR, TCR-HLA and TCR-CMV co-occurrence was scored with hypergeometric tests, and a repertoire-size bias correction was applied to TCR pairs. In a later analysis, false discovery rates were estimated by permuting HLA or CMV assignments 20 times. In a later analysis, co-occurring TCRs were grouped with DBSCAN, and TCRdist sequence similarity was added when clustering was performed within HLA-allele-positive subsets. Co-occurrence clustering excluded repertoires with fewer than 30,000 or more than 120,000 public chains, plus five with anomalous nucleotide sharing. The clones in this table, taken by TCRdb from immuneACCESS, are in-frame only. Not every clone is retained; where verified, under half of the shortfall comes from an unresolved V gene, and the cause of the rest is unknown. That table is the source of V, J and clone size, and D and trimming were worked out from the DNA. The sample profile shows 200,000 or so clones; 80% to 85% of them were found once. The ten most abundant clones make up over 5% of the sample.

The TCR originated in a woman aged 50 to 65 in good health and CMV-seropositive. Specimen: PBMCs. Recombination connected TRBV7-9 to TRBJ1-1; 8 of the junction bases match TRBD1. The CDR3 region: CASSRAGGWTEAFF. The nucleotides read TGTGCCAGCAGCCGCGCAGGGGGCTGGACTGAAGCTTTCTTT. Beyond the CDR3, the reference TRBV7-9 and TRBJ1-1 genes provide the residues; the full variable domain reads: DTGVSQNPRHKITKRGQNVTFRCDPISEHNRLYWYRQTLGQGPEFLTYFQNEAQLEKSRLLSDRFSAERPKGSFSTLEIQRTEQGDSAMYLCASSRAGGWTEAFFGQGTRLTVV.